This T cell receptor beta chain is drawn from a study of blood T cell repertoires in COVID-19. Study-level information: Sources were T cells, B-cell-depleted T cells, or PBMCs; the material itself was cDNA or gDNA.

The CDR3 length is 14 residues. V lost 4 bases, J lost 4 bases, and 13 bases lay in between. Germline loops: CDR1 LGHNA, CDR2 YNFKEQ. Clones were read by immunoSEQ multiplex PCR, and TCRdb kept only the in-frame ones, dropping some. In the table there are more than 100,000 clones, about 89% of which are singletons. V usage is TRBV4-2 and J usage is TRBJ2-5; D not resolved. This TCR derives from a middle-aged man with active COVID-19. The sequencing input was peripheral blood. The CDR3 here is CASSPAETGETQYF. The CDR3 coding sequence is TGTGCCAGCAGCCCGGCGGAGACGGGAGAGACCCAGTACTTC.